This record concerns one T cell receptor beta chain sequence. This same CDR3 is encoded by further DNA sequences in the sample. Germline assignment: CDR1 SEHNR and CDR2 FQNEAQ (reference sequence). This CDR3 has 16 residues. Trimming at V came to 4 bases and at J to 3 bases, leaving 5 bases not matched to a gene. This record belongs to a study of control samples from healthy donors and cancer patients. Some clones are missing from TCRdb's copy, which holds only in-frame ones; the method was immunoSEQ multiplex PCR. The sample comprises roughly 88,000 clones, roughly nine tenths of which are singletons, and roughly 0.92% rests with the top ten.

Sequences were obtained from blood. The chain employs TRBV7-9 and TRBJ1-6, with 8 bases lining up with TRBD1. The sequence derives from a woman in her thirties in good health. The CDR3 is CASSSGQGFYNSPLHF. The CDR3 region has the DNA TGTGCCAGCAGCTCCGGACAGGGATTCTATAATTCACCCCTCCACTTT.